This T cell receptor (beta chain) is drawn from a study of radiotherapy plus CTLA-4 blockade in lung cancer. Study observations and caveats: In blood, after radiotherapy plus ipilimumab, tumor-derived TCR clones expanded.

Focal radiation plus CTLA-4 blockade with ipilimumab was given to patients with chemo-refractory metastatic non-small-cell lung cancer. The CDR3 runs to 17 residues. Germline CDR1 is SGHTA and CDR2 is FQGNSA. J was trimmed by 0 bases and V by 2 bases; bases with no gene match: 1. Profiled with immunoSEQ multiplex PCR; TCRdb holds only in-frame clones, not every one. The sample comprises around 80,000 clones, around 78% of which are singletons, and approximately 22% rests with the top ten. This clone was found once. Its specificity is unknown. The sample here was peripheral blood, taken from a patient treated with radiotherapy plus ipilimumab. J is TRBJ2-1 and V is TRBV7-2; 13 nucleotides match TRBD2. This receptor was identified in a human donor with non-small cell lung cancer whose response to radiotherapy plus ipilimumab could not be evaluated. Some clones in this sample may be carry-over from other donors' samples. CDR3 DNA: TGTGCCAGCAGCTTAACTAGCGGGGGGGGCTCCTACAATGAGCAGTTCTTC. The encoded protein is CASSLTSGGGSYNEQFF.